The 13 T cell receptor beta chains given below trace back to one sample, sequenced in a study of T cell repertoires in aging, cancer and after chemotherapy (dated by TCRdb to between 2018 and 2021). Instrument on record: Illumina MiSeq. Rearranged TRB sequences spanning V, D and J segments were amplified by multiplex touch-down PCR using a mixed TRB-A/B primer pool. TCRdb reran the public reads through fastp at Q25 and MiXCR, keeping productive beta chains. Records with the same CDR3 protein are collapsed into one entry carrying the most frequent genes and DNA. Within this sample are thousands of distinct CDR3 sequences, with about 23% of them counted one time only. The leading ten clones occupy around 8.5% of the sample. TCR beta rearrangements were amplified from genomic DNA extracted from peripheral blood rather than from sorted cells or RNA. The source material was blood. These receptors were obtained from a human donor with a blood cancer.

The gene calls are TRBV20-1 and TRBJ1-2, with TRBD1 matching over 7 bases. V trimming: 6 bases; J trimming: 6 bases; junction bases outside the gene matches: 4. The CDR3 has 11 residues. The germline CDR1 and CDR2 sequences are DFQATT and SNEGSKA (reference sequence). DNA of the CDR3: TGCAGTGCAACCCAGGGGGATGGCTACACCTTC. Protein sequence: CSATQGDGYTF.

The chain combines TRBV5-5 with TRBJ2-1; 8 nucleotides match TRBD1. Germline V gives CDR1 SGHKS, CDR2 YYEKEE (reference sequence). The CDR3 length is 14 residues. J was trimmed by 4 bases and V by 3 bases; bases with no gene match: 3. The CDR3 spells CASSSQGGYNEQFF. DNA for the CDR3: TGTGCCAGCAGCTCACAGGGGGGATACAATGAGCAGTTCTTC.

This clonotype is medium-sized by share. The chain couples TRBV27 to TRBJ2-6; 9 nucleotides line up with TRBD1. The CDR3 runs to 18 residues. With 8 bases clipped from V and 1 base from J, the junction kept 12 bases outside the gene matches. CDR1 is MNHEY and CDR2 is SMNVEV in the germline V gene (reference sequence). CDR3 coding DNA: TGTGCCAGCGTAAATGCAGGGACAGGGCTTTCTGGGGCCAACGTCCTGACTTTC. This gives the protein CASVNAGTGLSGANVLTF.

This clonotype has a handful of counts. The V call is TRBV20-1, the J call TRBJ2-4, with 8 positions matching TRBD2. Germline trimming cut 6 bases from V and 1 base from J; bases unmatched to any gene: 11. Germline-derived CDR1 and CDR2 are DFQATT and SNEGSKA (reference sequence). The CDR3 is 16 amino acids. CDR3 residues: CSAQEIAGLAKNIQYF. The CDR3 coding sequence is TGCAGTGCCCAGGAAATAGCGGGACTGGCCAAAAACATTCAGTACTTC.

In its sample, this clonotype was seen a few times. This chain joins TRBV5-1 and TRBJ2-1; 7 bases match TRBD2. The CDR3 runs 14 residues. J gave up 10 bases and V 2 bases, and 9 bases lay outside the gene matches. Germline CDR1 is SGHRS and CDR2 is YFSETQ. This CDR3 reads CASSFSSSGGEQFF. In DNA form, the CDR3 reads TGCGCCAGCAGCTTCTCTTCTAGCGGAGGGGAGCAGTTCTTC.

This clonotype was detected only once. A much bigger clone sits one base away, suggesting this may be a read error. V gene TRBV6-2 or TRBV6-3 combines with J gene TRBJ1-3; D might be TRBD1 (5 bases). CDR1 MNHEY and CDR2 SVGEGT come from the germline V gene. CDR3 size: 13 residues. The CDR3 spells CASRWGSGNIIYF. As DNA, the CDR3 is TGTGCCAGCAGGTGGGGCTCTGGAAACATCATATATTTT.

This clonotype has only a few counts. This chain connects TRBV12-3 or TRBV12-4 to TRBJ1-2; D may be TRBD1 (5 bases). The length of the CDR3 is 14 residues. V was trimmed by 8 bases and J by 7 bases, leaving 20 bases between them. The CDR3 spells CASSLAGKRSGYTF. CDR3 coding DNA: TGTGCCAGCTCTTTGGCAGGGAAACGTTCTGGCTACACCTTC.

The CDR3 DNA reads as TGTGCCAGCAGCCCCGGGACAGGGGGCGGTGGGGAGACCCAGTACTTC. Its protein is CASSPGTGGGGETQYF. The chain uses TRBV11-3 and TRBJ2-5, with 12 bases aligning to TRBD1. CDR3 length: 16 amino acids. The junction had 9 bases not matched to a gene; V was cut back by 5 bases and J by 5 bases. CDR1 is SGHNT and CDR2 is YENEEA in the germline V gene.

This clonotype is labeled as medium-sized (0.01 to 0.1%). This rearrangement joins TRBV6-2 or TRBV6-3 to TRBJ1-4; no firm D call. The germline CDR1 and CDR2 sequences are MNHEY and SVGEGT. This CDR3 has 12 amino acids. Trimming shortened V by 0 bases and J by 7 bases, and 3 bases separated the two germline ends. As DNA, the CDR3 is TGTGCCAGCAGTTACTCACGTGAAAAACTGTTTTTT. Protein sequence: CASSYSREKLFF.

With respect to this clonotype: One base away lies a much larger clone, so this may be a sequencing read error. The rearrangement uses TRBV27 and TRBJ1-6, with no clear D. Trimming pared 3 bases from V and 9 bases from J, leaving 6 bases between. In germline, CDR1 is MNHEY, CDR2 SMNVEV (reference sequence). The CDR3 covers 12 residues. CDR3 nucleotide sequence: TGTGCCAGCAGTTTCCTGGGTTCACCCCTCCACTTT. Encoded protein: CASSFLGSPLHF.

By share, this clonotype ranks as medium-sized. This rearrangement joins TRBV12-3 or TRBV12-4 to TRBJ2-1; 7 bases are a match to TRBD2. The V gene end was trimmed by 6 bases and the J gene end by 4 bases; junction bases not matched to a gene: 3. The CDR3 totals 13 residues. CDR3: CASRIAGYNEQFF. CDR3 nucleotide sequence: TGTGCCAGCAGGATAGCGGGTTACAATGAGCAGTTCTTC.

In its sample, this clonotype ranks as medium-sized. The chain has TRBV7-6 and TRBJ2-3; D is perhaps TRBD1 (5 bases). The length of the CDR3 is 16 residues. V lost 1 base and J lost 3, with 14 bases in between. The germline V gene has CDR1 SGHVS and CDR2 FNYEAQ. The CDR3 DNA is TGTGCCAGCAGCTTAGGAGCTGGGAAGGGGACAGATACGCAGTATTTT. Protein product: CASSLGAGKGTDTQYF.

This clonotype is medium-sized within its sample. The rearrangement links TRBV27 to TRBJ2-3; TRBD1 might be the D (5 bases). CDR3 length equals 14 residues. Trimming pared 6 bases from V and 2 bases from J, leaving 12 bases between. Germline lookup yields CDR1 MNHEY and CDR2 SMNVEV (reference sequence). CDR3 in DNA: TGTGCCAGCAGGCGACAGAGTCTCACAGATACGCAGTATTTT. Its translation: CASRRQSLTDTQYF.